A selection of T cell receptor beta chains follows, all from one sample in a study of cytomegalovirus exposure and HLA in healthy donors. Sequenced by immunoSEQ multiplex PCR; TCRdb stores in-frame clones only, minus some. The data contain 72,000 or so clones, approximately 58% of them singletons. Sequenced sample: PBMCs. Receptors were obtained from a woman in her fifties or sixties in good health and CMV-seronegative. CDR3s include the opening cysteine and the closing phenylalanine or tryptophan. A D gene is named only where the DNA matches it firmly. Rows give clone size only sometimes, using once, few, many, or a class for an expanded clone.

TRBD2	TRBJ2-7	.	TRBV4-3	CASSRGTSGGYEQYF	TGCGCCAGCAGCAGAGGGACTAGCGGGGGCTACGAGCAGTACTTC
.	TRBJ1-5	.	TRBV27	CASSRGRGWGSNQPQHF	TGTGCCAGCAGTAGGGGGAGAGGGTGGGGTAGCAATCAGCCCCAGCATTTT
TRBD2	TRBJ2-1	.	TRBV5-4	CASSTGTIAYNEQFF	TGTGCCAGCAGTACCGGGACTATCGCCTACAATGAGCAGTTCTTC
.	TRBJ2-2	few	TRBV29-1	CSVESTGELFF	TGCAGCGTTGAATCTACCGGGGAGCTGTTTTTT
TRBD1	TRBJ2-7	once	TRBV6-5	CASSDRQGAYEQYF	TGTGCCAGCAGTGACCGACAGGGGGCGTACGAGCAGTACTTC
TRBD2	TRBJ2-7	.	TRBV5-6	CASSLSGITLYEQYF	TGTGCCAGCAGTCTTAGCGGGATAACTCTTTACGAGCAGTACTTC
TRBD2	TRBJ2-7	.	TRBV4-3	CASSRQFGAGVYHEQYF	TGCGCCAGCAGCCGACAATTCGGGGCGGGAGTCTACCACGAGCAGTACTTC
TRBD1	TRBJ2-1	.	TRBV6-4	CASSSGTGGNEQFF	TGTGCCAGCAGTTCCGGGACAGGGGGCAATGAGCAGTTCTTC
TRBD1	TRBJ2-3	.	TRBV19	CASSRGQGDSTDTQYF	TGTGCCAGTAGTCGGGGACAGGGGGATAGCACAGATACGCAGTATTTT
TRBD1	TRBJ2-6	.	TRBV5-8	CASSDGTAYVGANVLTF	TGTGCCAGCAGCGACGGGACAGCCTATGTCGGGGCCAACGTCCTGACTTTC
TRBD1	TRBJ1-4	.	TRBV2	CASSRQGGFEKLFF	TGTGCCAGCAGTAGACAGGGGGGTTTTGAAAAACTGTTTTTT
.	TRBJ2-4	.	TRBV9	CASSPSPAQVPLAKNIQYF	TGTGCCAGCAGCCCTAGCCCGGCTCAAGTGCCTCTGGCCAAAAACATTCAGTACTTC
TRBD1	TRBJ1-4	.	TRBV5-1	CASSLQGSTNEKLFF	TGCGCCAGCAGCTTACAGGGGTCAACTAATGAAAAACTGTTTTTT
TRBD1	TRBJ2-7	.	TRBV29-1	CSAGTGVYEQYF	TGCAGCGCGGGGACAGGGGTCTACGAGCAGTACTTC
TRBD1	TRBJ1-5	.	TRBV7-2	CASSAGDRVDQPQHF	TGTGCCAGCAGCGCTGGAGACAGGGTAGATCAGCCCCAGCATTTT
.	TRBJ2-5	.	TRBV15	CATSRDSPQLEETQYF	TGTGCCACCAGCAGAGATTCACCCCAGCTAGAAGAGACCCAGTACTTC
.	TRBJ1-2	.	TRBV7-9	CASSTGSSYGYTF	TGTGCCAGCAGTACAGGCTCCTCCTATGGCTACACCTTC
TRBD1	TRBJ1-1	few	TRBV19	CASIQTRGTMNTEAFF	TGTGCCAGTATCCAAACCAGGGGGACGATGAACACTGAAGCTTTCTTT
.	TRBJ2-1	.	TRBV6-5	CASSYSRVHEQFF	TGTGCCAGCAGTTACTCGAGGGTCCATGAGCAGTTCTTC
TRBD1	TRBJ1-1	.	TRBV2	CASNSNRGYTEAFF	TGTGCCAGCAATAGCAACAGGGGGTACACTGAAGCTTTCTTT
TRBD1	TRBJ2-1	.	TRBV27	CASSPRGRVPTAAIYEQFF	TGTGCCAGCAGTCCCAGGGGGCGCGTACCGACGGCGGCCATTTATGAGCAGTTCTTC
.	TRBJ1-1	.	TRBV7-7	CASSQWAGVGAEAFF	TGTGCTAGCAGCCAGTGGGCGGGGGTCGGCGCTGAAGCTTTCTTT
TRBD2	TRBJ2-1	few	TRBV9	CASSWTSGGNNEQFF	TGTGCCAGCAGCTGGACTAGCGGGGGGAACAATGAGCAGTTCTTC
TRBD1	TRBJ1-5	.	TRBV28	CASSTGGNQPQHF	TGTGCCAGCAGTACAGGGGGCAATCAGCCCCAGCATTTT
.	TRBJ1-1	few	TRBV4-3	CASSTNGRGTEAFF	TGCGCCAGCAGCACTAACGGCAGGGGCACTGAAGCTTTCTTT
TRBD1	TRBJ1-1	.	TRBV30	CARRTGARSTEAFF	TGTGCCCGCCGGACAGGGGCGAGGAGCACTGAAGCTTTCTTT
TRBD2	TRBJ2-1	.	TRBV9	CASSVGLAGAKEQFF	TGTGCCAGCAGCGTAGGGCTAGCGGGAGCAAAGGAGCAGTTCTTC
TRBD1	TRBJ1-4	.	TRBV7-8	CASSLGVGTGEPQNEKLFF	TGTGCCAGCAGCTTAGGCGTGGGGACAGGGGAGCCTCAAAATGAAAAACTGTTTTTT
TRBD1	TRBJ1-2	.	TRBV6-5	CASSYTRGHYGYTF	TGTGCCAGCAGTTACACCAGGGGGCACTATGGCTACACCTTC
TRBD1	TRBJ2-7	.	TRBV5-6	CASSPRDRHYEQYF	TGTGCCAGCAGCCCCCGGGACAGGCACTACGAGCAGTACTTC
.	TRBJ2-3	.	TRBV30	CAWSTTSNTQYF	TGTGCCTGGAGTACGACTTCTAATACGCAGTATTTT
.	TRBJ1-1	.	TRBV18	CASSQGRDTEAFF	TGTGCCAGCTCCCAGGGGAGGGACACTGAAGCTTTCTTT
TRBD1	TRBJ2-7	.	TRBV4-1	CASSPNRGPTYGQQYF	TGCGCCAGCAGCCCGAACAGGGGGCCGACCTATGGCCAGCAGTACTTC
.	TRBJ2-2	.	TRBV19	CASSLYAGADTGELFF	TGTGCCAGTAGTCTTTATGCAGGGGCGGACACCGGGGAGCTGTTTTTT
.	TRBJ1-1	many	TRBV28	CASSLWANTEAFF	TGTGCCAGCAGTTTATGGGCTAACACTGAAGCTTTCTTT
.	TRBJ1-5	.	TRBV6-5	CASSPDRSQPQHF	TGTGCCAGCAGTCCCGACAGATCTCAGCCCCAGCATTTT
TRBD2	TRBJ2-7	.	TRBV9	CASSVATSGSHEQYF	TGTGCCAGCAGCGTAGCGACTAGCGGGAGCCACGAGCAGTACTTC
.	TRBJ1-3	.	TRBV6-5	CASRTGNSGNTIYF	TGTGCCAGCAGAACAGGGAATTCTGGAAACACCATATATTTT
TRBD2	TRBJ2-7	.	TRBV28	CASSPPGLGRRQYF	TGTGCCAGCAGTCCCCCGGGACTAGGGCGGCGGCAGTACTTC
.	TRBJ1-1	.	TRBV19	CASSIGVNTEAFF	TGTGCCAGTAGTATAGGAGTGAACACTGAAGCTTTCTTT
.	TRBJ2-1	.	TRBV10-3	CAISELGQTYNEQFF	TGTGCCATCAGTGAGCTAGGCCAGACCTACAATGAGCAGTTCTTC
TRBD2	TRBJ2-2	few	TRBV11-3	CASSSSGTTNTGELFF	TGTGCCAGCAGCTCCTCAGGGACTACGAACACCGGGGAGCTGTTTTTT
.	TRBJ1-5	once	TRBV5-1	CASTLIPGGNQPQHF	TGCGCCAGCACCCTAATACCAGGGGGCAATCAGCCCCAGCATTTT
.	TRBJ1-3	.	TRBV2	CASGSSGNTIYF	TGTGCCAGCGGTAGCTCTGGAAACACCATATATTTT
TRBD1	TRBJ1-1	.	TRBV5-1	CASSLSGQSGAFF	TGCGCCAGCAGCTTATCGGGACAGTCGGGAGCTTTCTTT
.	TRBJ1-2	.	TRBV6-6	CASTLDRSKPPTTF	TGTGCCAGCACACTTGACAGGAGTAAACCACCTACGACCTTC
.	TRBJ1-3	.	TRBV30	CAWSLGQGTGNTIYF	TGTGCCTGGAGCCTTGGGCAGGGGACTGGAAACACCATATATTTT
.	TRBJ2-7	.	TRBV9	CASSPSPRDEQYF	TGTGCCAGCAGCCCCTCCCCTCGGGACGAGCAGTACTTC
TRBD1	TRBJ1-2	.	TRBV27	CASSLIGDRAYGYTF	TGTGCCAGCAGTCTTATAGGGGACAGGGCCTATGGCTACACCTTC
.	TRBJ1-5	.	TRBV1	CTSSQDDRGRDQPQHF	TGCACCAGCAGCCAAGATGACAGGGGTAGGGATCAGCCCCAGCATTTT
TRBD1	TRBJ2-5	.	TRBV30	CAWSVGSGGVGETQYF	TGTGCCTGGAGTGTGGGATCAGGGGGAGTAGGAGAGACCCAGTACTTC
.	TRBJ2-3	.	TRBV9	CASSRLGQDTDTQYF	TGTGCCAGCAGTAGACTAGGACAAGACACAGATACGCAGTATTTT
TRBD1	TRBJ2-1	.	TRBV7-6	CASSPLTGDNEQFF	TGTGCCAGCAGCCCCCTGACAGGGGACAATGAGCAGTTCTTC